A single count supports the clone carrying this T cell receptor (beta chain). Its antigen is as yet unknown. The sample comes from a study of STAT5B mutations in CD4+ large granular lymphocyte leukemia. Study-level results: Compared with healthy controls (2/35), patient top clones favored TRBV06 (8/27).

Controls came from buffy coats of healthy blood donors. The CDR3 length is 14 residues. The ends were cut back, 1 base at V and 3 bases at J, with 9 bases in the middle. Germline-derived CDR1 and CDR2 are SGHAT and FQNNGV. The data were produced by immunoSEQ multiplex PCR, yet TCRdb's version contains in-frame clones alone and is incomplete. The sample includes 30,000 to 40,000 clones, 69% of them seen just once. This clonotype was sampled from a human donor in good health. The chain links TRBV11-2 to TRBJ2-5, with TRBD1 as a possible D gene (6 bases). Input material: CD4+ T cells from blood buffy coats. In DNA form, the CDR3 reads TGTGCCAGCAGCTTAGGGACAGCGGAAGAGACCCAGTACTTC. Protein: CASSLGTAEETQYF.